A single sample is the source of the 3 T cell receptor beta chains below, sequenced in a study of synovial regulatory T cells in juvenile arthritis. General study findings and limits: TCR diversity was lower in inflammation-associated blood Treg cells than in other blood Treg cells.

These receptors lack a known antigen. The assay was immunoSEQ multiplex PCR, and TCRdb's table has in-frame clones only and misses some. This repertoire includes about 990 clones. The material sequenced was Treg cells from blood. The subset here: HLA-DR+ inflammation-associated blood Treg cells. The receptors originated from a donor aged 2-29 years with juvenile idiopathic arthritis.

Judged by frequency, this clone is medium-sized. The chain uses TRBV4-1 and TRBJ2-7; the TRBD1 assignment by TCRdb is unverifiable without DNA. This CDR3 spans 15 amino acids. No DNA sequence was recorded. Germline lookup yields CDR1 MGHRA and CDR2 YSYEKL. The CDR3 loop reads CASSQDGDRGYEQYF.

This clone is labeled medium-sized based on frequency. The chain carries TRBV7-2 and TRBJ2-3; TCRdb lists TRBD2, though no DNA is available to test this call. The CDR3 runs to 13 residues. The record lacks a DNA sequence. Germline CDR1 is SGHTA and CDR2 is FQGNSA. The CDR3 here is CASSFPGTDTQYF.

This clone is identified as medium-sized from frequency. The chain combines TRBV11-2 with TRBJ1-3. The germline V gene has CDR1 SGHAT and CDR2 FQNNGV. This CDR3 is 16 amino acids long. No DNA is listed. CDR3 sequence reads: CASSLDRTYSGNTIYF. Together with reference TRBV11-2 and TRBJ1-3, the CDR3 gives the full variable domain: EAGVAQSPRYKIIEKRQSVAFWCNPISGHATLYWYQQILGQGPKLLIQFQNNGVVDDSQLPKDRFSAERLKGVDSTLKIQPAKLEDSAVYLCASSLDRTYSGNTIYFGEGSWLTVV.